These 23 T cell receptor beta chains came from one sample sequenced in a study of shared T cell receptors in the human thymus. This table comes from immunoSEQ multiplex PCR, and its TCRdb copy is limited to in-frame clones, with some not included. This sample has more than 550,000 clones, with 80% to 90% found just once. This sample also belongs to another study, concerning human thymus T cells.

The sample comprised thymocytes. The receptors come from a girl under three years old with a congenital heart defect.

The V gene is TRBV5-6, the J gene TRBJ1-2; the D is unclear. The CDR3 is 13 residues long. Deletions cut 2 bases from V and 6 bases from J, with 11 bases between. Germline-derived CDR1 and CDR2 are SGHDT and YYEEEE. The CDR3 protein is CASSLVSPHGYTF. The DNA of the CDR3 is TGTGCCAGCAGCTTAGTTAGCCCACATGGCTACACCTTC.

The chain links TRBV5-1 to TRBJ1-1; D remains ambiguous. This CDR3 contains 15 residues. V lost 2 bases and J 0 bases, leaving 11 bases between the germline ends. The germline CDR1 and CDR2 sequences are SGHRS and YFSETQ. This CDR3 is CASSFSGPMNTEAFF. In DNA, the CDR3 is TGCGCCAGCAGCTTTTCTGGCCCCATGAACACTGAAGCTTTCTTT. Supplemented by reference TRBV5-1 and TRBJ1-1, the full variable domain reads KAGVTQTPRYLIKTRGQQVTLSCSPISGHRSVSWYQQTPGQGLQFLFEYFSETQRNKGNFPGRFSGRQFSNSRSEMNVSTLELGDSALYLCASSFSGPMNTEAFFGQGTRLTVV.

The rearrangement joins TRBV6-6 to TRBJ2-1; 8 nucleotides line up with TRBD1. The CDR3 loop spans 15 amino acids. V dropped 0 bases and J dropped 12; count of bases not matched to a gene: 10. Germline V gene lookup returns CDR1 MNHNY and CDR2 SVGAGI (reference sequence). DNA for the CDR3: TGTGCCAGCAGTTACTCGTTATTCAGGGGGCGTGTGCAGTTCTTC. Translation: CASSYSLFRGRVQFF.

The V gene is TRBV2, the J gene TRBJ1-4; TRBD1 matches 8 bases. The CDR3 is 15 amino acids. The V segment lost 6 bases and the J segment 3 bases; nucleotides outside the gene matches: 6. The V gene's germline CDR1 is SNHLY and CDR2 FYNNEI. The CDR3 DNA reads TGTGCCAGCAGAGCCACAGGGGGGGCTAATGAAAAACTGTTTTTT. It encodes CASRATGGANEKLFF.

This sequence joins TRBV7-3 and TRBJ1-2; 8 bases are shared with TRBD1. Losses at the gene ends were 0 bases for V and 4 bases for J; bases not matched to a gene: 4. The germline gives CDR1 SGHTA, CDR2 FQGTGA. CDR3 length: 15 residues. The CDR3 DNA sequence: TGTGCCAGCAGCTTAACCGGGACAGGCCCCTATGGCTACACCTTC. Translation: CASSLTGTGPYGYTF.

CDR3 region: CASSPADRNYEQYF. For the CDR3, the DNA is TGTGCCAGCTCACCAGCGGACAGAAACTACGAGCAGTACTTC. The chain carries TRBV18 and TRBJ2-7, with a possible D match to TRBD1 (6 bases). The CDR3 sequence is 14 residues long. The germline V gene encodes CDR1 KGHSH and CDR2 LQKENI. With 2 bases removed from V and 3 bases from J, the gap between germline ends came to 11 bases.

The chain has TRBV7-6 and TRBJ1-1; a weak D match, TRBD1 (6 bases). V lost 0 bases to trimming and J lost 4 bases, with 12 bases between them. The CDR3 consists of 15 residues. Germline values: CDR1 SGHVS, CDR2 FNYEAQ. CDR3 sequence reads: CASSLARGNGTEAFF. CDR3 DNA sequence: TGTGCCAGCAGCTTAGCCAGGGGCAACGGCACTGAAGCTTTCTTT.

J is TRBJ2-7 and V is TRBV7-3; 9 bases are shared with TRBD2. Looked up from germline, CDR1 is SGHTA and CDR2 is FQGTGA. The CDR3 totals 16 residues. The J segment lost 6 bases and the V segment lost 2 bases, leaving 11 bases of the junction unmatched. The CDR3 DNA follows: TGTGCCAGCAGCTTAGGGCTAGCGGGGACGAGGGGCGAGCAGTACTTC. This encodes CASSLGLAGTRGEQYF.

The rearrangement links TRBV7-3 to TRBJ2-3, with D perhaps matching TRBD2 (5 bases). Germline V gene lookup returns CDR1 SGHTA and CDR2 FQGTGA. This CDR3 has 15 residues. V was clipped by 0 bases and J by 2 bases, with 9 bases between them. The CDR3 loop is CASSLTGASTDTQYF. The DNA of the CDR3 is TGTGCCAGCAGCTTAACGGGAGCTTCCACAGATACGCAGTATTTT.

The rearrangement uses TRBV5-1 and TRBJ1-2; TRBD1 matches 10 bases. This CDR3 has 15 amino acids. The V gene end was trimmed by 5 bases and the J gene end by 6 bases; junction bases not matched to a gene: 10. Germline V gene data show CDR1 as SGHRS and CDR2 as YFSETQ. The CDR3 DNA reads as TGCGCCAGCAGAGTTGTCAGCGGGACAGGGGATGGCTACACCTTC. The encoded protein is CASRVVSGTGDGYTF.

This clone was picked up a small number of times. The chain combines TRBV9 with TRBJ1-2; D possibly corresponds to TRBD1 (5 bases). V was clipped by 4 bases and J by 3 bases, with 13 bases between them. The germline gives CDR1 SGDLS, CDR2 YYNGEE. The CDR3 is 14 amino acids. The CDR3 loop is CASSPGGSYYGYTF. CDR3 bases: TGTGCCAGCAGCCCCGGGGGGTCCTACTATGGCTACACCTTC.

The chain uses TRBV10-3 and TRBJ1-5; no clear D gene. The ends were cut back, 1 base at V and 3 bases at J, with 7 bases in the middle. Germline values: CDR1 ENHRY, CDR2 SYGVKD. The CDR3 totals 14 residues. The CDR3 loop reads CAISEFTVNQPQHF. The CDR3 nucleotides read TGTGCCATCAGTGAGTTTACAGTCAATCAGCCCCAGCATTTT.

This clone was seen more than once but under ten times. Within the sample, other DNA sequences also encode this same CDR3. The rearrangement joins TRBV10-2 to TRBJ1-1; D perhaps matches TRBD1 (5 bases). V lost 4 bases to trimming and J lost 5 bases, with 8 bases between them. This CDR3 contains 12 residues. Germline-derived CDR1 and CDR2 are WSHSY and SAAADI. The CDR3 DNA is TGCGCCAGCAGTGTCGGGGGGACTGAAGCTTTCTTT. It encodes CASSVGGTEAFF.

The rearrangement links TRBV7-2 to TRBJ2-7; D is perhaps TRBD2 (5 bases). Germline V gene lookup returns CDR1 SGHTA and CDR2 FQGNSA. This CDR3 spans 15 amino acids. V was pared by 5 bases and J by 3 bases, with 17 bases between. The CDR3 reads CASSPEPGYIYEQYF. The CDR3, as DNA: TGTGCCAGCAGCCCCGAACCGGGATACATCTACGAGCAGTACTTC. Supplemented by reference TRBV7-2 and TRBJ2-7, the full variable domain reads GAGVSQSPSNKVTEKGKDVELRCDPISGHTALYWYRQSLGQGLEFLIYFQGNSAPDKSGLPSDRFSAERTGGSVSTLTIQRTQQEDSAVYLCASSPEPGYIYEQYFGPGTRLTVT.

The chain employs TRBV18 and TRBJ1-1, with TRBD1 identical over 7 bases. J gave up 5 bases and V 4 bases, and 13 bases lay outside the gene matches. The CDR3 covers 16 residues. Germline loops: CDR1 KGHSH, CDR2 LQKENI. Here the CDR3 reads CASSHTGDKTWTEAFF. For the CDR3, the DNA is TGTGCCAGCTCACATACAGGGGATAAGACTTGGACTGAAGCTTTCTTT. Filled out from reference TRBV18 and TRBJ1-1, the complete variable domain reads NAGVMQNPRHLVRRRGQEARLRCSPMKGHSHVYWYRQLPEEGLKFMVYLQKENIIDESGMPKERFSAEFPKEGPSILRIQQVVRGDSAAYFCASSHTGDKTWTEAFFGQGTRLTVV.

J is TRBJ1-4 and V is TRBV6-1; 8 nucleotides match TRBD1. Germline V lookup: CDR1 MNHNS, CDR2 SASEGT. V was clipped by 5 bases and J by 4 bases; unmatched bases: 6. The CDR3 has 15 residues. The CDR3 region has the DNA TGTGCCAGCAGTAACCGGGACAGGCTTAATGAAAAACTGTTTTTT. Encoded protein: CASSNRDRLNEKLFF.

The chain is built from TRBV6-1 and TRBJ1-2; D possibly corresponds to TRBD1 (6 bases). The ends were cut back, 11 bases at V and 2 bases at J, with 18 bases in the middle. This CDR3 has 14 residues. CDR1 MNHNS and CDR2 SASEGT come from the germline V gene. The CDR3 loop reads CAGVREGENYGYTF. For the CDR3, the DNA is TGTGCCGGGGTTAGAGAGGGGGAGAACTATGGCTACACCTTC.

The V call is TRBV27, the J call TRBJ1-1, with D hard to call. The CDR3 has 13 amino acids. Germline V gene sequence: CDR1 MNHEY, CDR2 SMNVEV (reference sequence). The V and J ends lost 7 bases and 6 bases respectively, with 15 bases between them. CDR3 loop: CASISREKAEAFF. In DNA form, the CDR3 reads TGTGCCAGCATTAGTAGGGAGAAGGCTGAAGCTTTCTTT.

The chain uses TRBV14 and TRBJ1-2, with TRBD1 identical over 8 bases. V was clipped by 5 bases and J by 2 bases; unmatched bases: 10. Per the germline V gene, CDR1 is SGHDN and CDR2 is FVKESK. This CDR3 contains 16 residues. CDR3 nucleotides: TGTGCCAGCAGCGGGACGCCGACAGGGGCAAACTATGGCTACACCTTC. Protein: CASSGTPTGANYGYTF.

This chain's CDR3 is CASRQASTGELFF. In nucleotides, the CDR3 is TGTGCCTCAAGACAGGCCTCCACCGGGGAGCTGTTTTTT. The J gene is TRBJ2-2, the V gene TRBV10-3; TRBD1 is a possible D gene (6 bases). Trimming left V 11 bases short and J 4 bases short, with 14 bases between. CDR1 is ENHRY and CDR2 is SYGVKD in the germline V gene. The CDR3 extends over 13 amino acids.

The chain carries TRBV4-1 and TRBJ2-7, with D possibly TRBD1 on 6 matching bases. V gave up 6 bases and J gave up 2 bases, with 20 bases separating them. Germline V gene sequence: CDR1 MGHRA, CDR2 YSYEKL. The CDR3 runs 16 residues. The CDR3 here is CASSCQTRDTPYEQYF. CDR3 coding DNA: TGCGCCAGCAGTTGCCAAACCCGGGACACTCCCTACGAGCAGTACTTC.

This clone was picked up one time. The chain combines TRBV6-6 with TRBJ1-5, with no clear D. The germline CDR1 and CDR2 sequences are MNHNY and SVGAGI (reference sequence). Trimming took 2 bases from V and 2 from J, leaving 13 bases between them. CDR3 size: 16 residues. In DNA form, the CDR3 reads TGTGCCAGCAGTTACACCCGGGTCTATGGCAATCAGCCCCAGCATTTT. Translated: CASSYTRVYGNQPQHF.

V gene TRBV14 combines with J gene TRBJ1-2; possibly TRBD1 for D (6 bases). The CDR3 sequence is 15 residues long. Looked up from germline, CDR1 is SGHDN and CDR2 is FVKESK. V was pared by 5 bases and J by 4 bases, with 17 bases between. The CDR3 sequence is CASSTRTGYLYGYTF. CDR3 DNA sequence: TGTGCCAGCAGCACCCGAACAGGGTACCTCTATGGCTACACCTTC.